The next 20 T cell receptor beta chains were all read from a single sample in a study of blood T cells in healthy people across ages. PCR was performed a second time for 7 to 11 cycles using a sample-barcoded 5' primer and a J-beta primer mix. TCRdb re-called the 5' RACE reads with MiXCR, one entry per CDR3 protein. The table includes 1.5 million to 1.8 million distinct CDR3 sequences, 42% detected once. Sequencing input: blood. The receptors derive from a woman between 18 and 30 years old in good health.

This clonotype was counted a few times. The CDR3 here is CSVEGPMGTEAFF. The CDR3 DNA reads TGCAGCGTTGAGGGACCCATGGGGACTGAAGCTTTCTTT. The V call is TRBV29-1, the J call TRBJ1-1; possibly TRBD1 for D (5 bases). Germline loops: CDR1 SQVTM, CDR2 ANQGSEA. V was clipped by 3 bases and J by 5 bases, with 13 bases between them. The length of the CDR3 is 13 residues.

At least ten counts were recorded for this clonotype. The chain uses TRBV7-2 and TRBJ2-3, with D perhaps TRBD1 (6 bases). The CDR3 spans 13 residues. CDR1 SGHTA and CDR2 FQGNSA come from the germline V gene. The V and J ends lost 5 bases and 2 bases respectively, with 8 bases between them. CDR3 residues: CASSRTDTDTQYF. The CDR3 nucleotides read TGTGCCAGCAGCCGGACAGACACAGATACGCAGTATTTT.

The chain joins TRBV7-9 to TRBJ2-7; D remains ambiguous. The J call is in doubt because the DNA end fits TRBJ2-5 better. This CDR3 is 12 amino acids long. Germline assignment: CDR1 SEHNR and CDR2 FQNEAQ (reference sequence). CDR3 sequence reads: CASSARTETQYF. The CDR3 nucleotides read TGTGCCAGCAGCGCCAGAACAGAGACCCAGTACTTC.

This clonotype was counted a few times. V gene TRBV10-3 combines with J gene TRBJ2-7; possible D gene TRBD1, 6 bases. Germline assignment: CDR1 ENHRY and CDR2 SYGVKD. The CDR3 extends over 13 amino acids. V was cut by 5 bases and J by 1 base, with 9 bases left in between. The CDR3 spells CAISPTGSYEQYF. The CDR3 nucleotides are TGTGCCATCAGTCCCACAGGGTCCTACGAGCAGTACTTC.

V gene TRBV14 combines with J gene TRBJ2-7; 7 nucleotides match TRBD1. The CDR3 extends over 15 amino acids. V lost 1 base and J lost 5; bases outside the gene matches: 8. CDR1 SGHDN and CDR2 FVKESK come from the germline V gene. The CDR3 DNA reads as TGTGCCAGCAGCCAAGTAAGGGGGCGAAGCCACGAGCAGTACTTC. Translation gives CASSQVRGRSHEQYF.

On this clonotype itself: The junction departs from the called germline gene at one end, perhaps through a read error. The chain recombines TRBV18 with TRBJ1-6, with D perhaps TRBD1 (5 bases). From germline, CDR1 is KGHSH and CDR2 LQKENI. The CDR3 is 13 amino acids. CDR3 DNA sequence: TGTGCCAGCTCATCCGGGACTTTTTCATCCCTCCACTTT. Protein: CASSSGTFSSLHF.

The chain carries TRBV5-1 and TRBJ2-3; a possible D gene is TRBD2 (5 bases). V lost 1 base and J lost 5, with 8 bases in between. The CDR3 has 13 amino acids. Germline values: CDR1 SGHRS, CDR2 YFSETQ. The CDR3 bases are TGCGCCAGCAGCTTGATCCGGGGAGATACGCAGTATTTT. Translated, it gives CASSLIRGDTQYF.

The J gene is TRBJ2-3, the V gene TRBV5-1; no definite D call. The CDR3 spans 12 residues. V lost 5 bases, J lost 4 bases, and 8 bases lay in between. Germline-derived CDR1 and CDR2 are SGHRS and YFSETQ. The CDR3: CASRESSDTQYF. Here the CDR3 DNA reads TGCGCCAGCAGAGAGAGTTCAGATACGCAGTATTTT.

V usage is TRBV3-1 and J usage is TRBJ1-3, with D perhaps TRBD1 (6 bases). The CDR3 has 15 amino acids. Germline V gene data show CDR1 as LGHDT and CDR2 as YNNKEL (reference sequence). Between the trimmed V and J ends, which lost 6 bases and 3 bases, there was a span of 15 bases. CDR3 residues: CASSRGAGYGNTIYF. CDR3 nucleotide sequence: TGTGCCAGCAGTCGGGGGGCAGGTTATGGAAACACCATATATTTT.

The chain joins TRBV28 to TRBJ1-6; D remains ambiguous. CDR1 and CDR2 from the germline V gene are MDHEN and SYDVKM. The CDR3 runs 12 residues. Trimming left V 5 bases short and J 8 bases short, with 7 bases between. CDR3 DNA sequence: TGTGCCAGCAGTCACCGCGATTCACCCCTCCACTTT. This encodes CASSHRDSPLHF.

The rearrangement links TRBV7-6 to TRBJ2-6; D possibly corresponds to TRBD2 (5 bases). The CDR3 contains 18 residues. Trimming shortened V by 5 bases and J by 0 bases, and 17 bases separated the two germline ends. In germline, CDR1 is SGHVS, CDR2 FNYEAQ. The CDR3 bases are TGTGCCAGCAGCACTACGAGGGTTACAAGCTCTGGGGCCAACGTCCTGACTTTC. Translation gives CASSTTRVTSSGANVLTF.

J is TRBJ2-1 and V is TRBV24-1, with a possible D match to TRBD2 (6 bases). Germline V CDR1 and CDR2: KGHDR, SFDVKD. The CDR3 is made up of 16 amino acids. V lost 1 base to trimming and J lost 0 bases, with 9 bases between them. For the CDR3, the DNA is TGTGCCACCAGTGATTTAGCCGGGAGCTCCTACAATGAGCAGTTCTTC. Amino acids: CATSDLAGSSYNEQFF.

The sample holds a few counts of this clonotype. The V call is TRBV20-1, the J call TRBJ2-1; TRBD2 matches at 8 bases. This CDR3 has 15 residues. J lost 6 bases, V lost 0 bases, and 7 bases had no gene match. Germline CDR1 is DFQATT and CDR2 is SNEGSKA (reference sequence). In nucleotides, the CDR3 is TGCAGTGCTAGAGATGTGAGGCTAGCGGGCAATGAGCAGTTCTTC. As protein: CSARDVRLAGNEQFF.

This clonotype was counted a few times. The chain has TRBV7-2 and TRBJ2-7, with a possible D match to TRBD2 (5 bases). Deletions cut 3 bases from V and 3 bases from J, with 9 bases between. Per germline, CDR1 SGHTA and CDR2 FQGNSA. The length of the CDR3 is 13 residues. CDR3 protein: CASSFVEGYEQYF. The CDR3 nucleotides read TGTGCCAGCAGCTTCGTCGAGGGCTACGAGCAGTACTTC.

The chain carries TRBV20-1 and TRBJ2-3; D remains unclear. CDR3 length: 8 residues. V dropped 5 bases and J dropped 11 bases, with 5 bases sitting between them. Germline lookup yields CDR1 DFQATT and CDR2 SNEGSKA (reference sequence). CDR3 region: CSAQRQYF. The CDR3 DNA follows: TGCAGTGCTCAGCGGCAGTATTTT.

This clonotype was observed a few times. The V and J genes are TRBV7-2 and TRBJ2-1; TRBD2 is a possible D gene (6 bases). The V gene's germline CDR1 is SGHTA and CDR2 FQGNSA. The CDR3 length is 16 residues. Trimming stripped 3 bases from V and 0 bases from J, with 12 bases between. The CDR3 nucleotides are TGTGCCAGCAGCTTTGCGGGGTCAGGCTCCTACAATGAGCAGTTCTTC. Translation: CASSFAGSGSYNEQFF.

The V gene is TRBV6-6, the J gene TRBJ1-2; D unclear. Germline assignment: CDR1 MNHNY and CDR2 SVGAGI (reference sequence). The V and J ends lost 2 bases and 7 bases respectively, with 20 bases between them. The CDR3 is 16 residues long. In DNA, the CDR3 is TGTGCCAGCAGTTACAACGACCCATCTTTCCGGCTTGGCTACACCTTC. Its protein is CASSYNDPSFRLGYTF.

This clonotype has a handful of counts. The rearrangement uses TRBV2 and TRBJ2-3, with D unresolved. The germline V gene encodes CDR1 SNHLY and CDR2 FYNNEI. The CDR3 is 11 amino acids. Trimming shortened V by 8 bases and J by 6 bases, and 9 bases separated the two germline ends. The DNA of the CDR3 is TGTGCCAGCTGTAGAGAGGATACGCAGTATTTT. Translating gives CASCREDTQYF.

V and J are TRBV11-2 and TRBJ1-2; D is unresolved. The V gene's germline CDR1 is SGHAT and CDR2 FQNNGV. This CDR3 has 12 amino acids. V lost 1 base, J lost 9 bases, and 9 bases lay in between. The CDR3 DNA follows: TGTGCCAGCAGCTTAGGAGCCGGCAGCTACACCTTC. Translation gives CASSLGAGSYTF.

The chain has TRBV7-2 and TRBJ2-3, with 16 nucleotides matching TRBD2. Germline CDR1 is SGHTA and CDR2 is FQGNSA. Trimming took 5 bases from V and 11 from J; bases not matched to a gene: 13. The CDR3 is 17 residues long. This CDR3 is CASSPGTSGRGKILQYF. The DNA of the CDR3 is TGTGCCAGCAGCCCCGGGACTAGCGGGAGGGGTAAGATACTGCAGTATTTT.